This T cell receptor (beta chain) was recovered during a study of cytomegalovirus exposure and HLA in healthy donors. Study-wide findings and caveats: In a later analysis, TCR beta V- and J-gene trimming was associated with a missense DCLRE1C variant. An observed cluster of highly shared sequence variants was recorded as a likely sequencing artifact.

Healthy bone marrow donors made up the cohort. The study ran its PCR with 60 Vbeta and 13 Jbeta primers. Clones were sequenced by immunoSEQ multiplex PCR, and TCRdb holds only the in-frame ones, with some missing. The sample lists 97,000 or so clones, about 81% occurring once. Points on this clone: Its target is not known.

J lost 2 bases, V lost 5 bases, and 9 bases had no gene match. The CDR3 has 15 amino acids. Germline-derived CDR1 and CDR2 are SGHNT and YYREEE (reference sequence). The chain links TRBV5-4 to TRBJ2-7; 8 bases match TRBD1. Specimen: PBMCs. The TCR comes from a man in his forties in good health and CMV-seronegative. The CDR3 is CASRQDRETAYEQYF. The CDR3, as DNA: TGTGCCAGCAGACAGGACAGGGAAACGGCCTACGAGCAGTACTTC. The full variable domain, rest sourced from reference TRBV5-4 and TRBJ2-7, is ETGVTQSPTHLIKTRGQQVTLRCSSQSGHNTVSWYQQALGQGPQFIFQYYREEENGRGNFPPRFSGLQFPNYSSELNVNALELDDSALYLCASRQDRETAYEQYFGPGTRLTVT.